This is a list of T cell receptor beta chains from one sample in a study of PD-1 blockade in classical Hodgkin lymphoma. The data were produced by immunoSEQ multiplex PCR, yet TCRdb's version contains in-frame clones alone and is incomplete. In the table there are tens of thousands of clones, 80% to 90% of which are singletons. The sequences come from peripheral blood mononuclear cells (PBMCs), collected before the second cycle of nivolumab. These receptors were collected from a human donor with classical Hodgkin lymphoma. Both conserved end residues are part of each CDR3. Each record gives: D gene, V gene, J gene, clone size, CDR3 DNA, CDR3 protein. A D gene is named only where the DNA matches it firmly. Clone size appears in some rows only: once, few, many, or a class for an expanded clone.

NA	TRBV5-4	TRBJ2-1	NA	TGTGCCAGCAGCCCAAAGGCAGGGGGGGTGGGCCACAATGAGCAGTTCTTC	CASSPKAGGVGHNEQFF
NA	TRBV7-9	TRBJ2-7	NA	TGTGCCAGCAGCTTATTTAAACTAGCTCTCGAGCAGTACTTC	CASSLFKLALEQYF
TRBD2	TRBV7-9	TRBJ2-1	NA	TGTGCCAGCAGCTCCATGACTAGCGGGGGGGCAATCTTC	CASSSMTSGGAIF
NA	TRBV19	TRBJ2-7	NA	TGTGCCAGTAACGCCGGGATTTCCTACGAGCAGTACTTC	CASNAGISYEQYF
NA	TRBV19	TRBJ2-2	NA	TGTGCCAGTAGTGAGAACACCGGGGAGCTGTTTTTT	CASSENTGELFF
TRBD1	TRBV4-1	TRBJ1-3	NA	TGCGCCAGCAGCCCAGGACAGGCGGAAAACACCATATATTTT	CASSPGQAENTIYF
NA	TRBV7-6	TRBJ2-3	NA	TGTGCCAGCAGGCATACTCCGATGGGCACAGATACGCAGTATTTT	CASRHTPMGTDTQYF
TRBD1	TRBV29-1	TRBJ2-1	NA	TGCAGCGTTGAAGTGCTGGGACAGGGTTACAATGAGCAGTTCTTC	CSVEVLGQGYNEQFF
NA	TRBV5-4	TRBJ1-2	NA	TGTGCCAGCAGCTTGGAGGTTGGGCGATCTAGTACTAACTATGGCTACACCTTC	CASSLEVGRSSTNYGYTF
TRBD1	TRBV2	TRBJ2-7	NA	TGTGCCAGCAGTGCCCCCCGGGCAGGGGGCTCCTACGAGCAGTACTTC	CASSAPRAGGSYEQYF
NA	TRBV2	TRBJ2-2	NA	TGTGCCAGCAGTGAAGTTTCAGGGGCCATCACCGGGGAGCTGTTTTTT	CASSEVSGAITGELFF
TRBD1	TRBV5-1	TRBJ1-4	NA	TGCGCCAGCAGCCAGGGACAGCCTAATGAAAAACTGTTTTTT	CASSQGQPNEKLFF
NA	TRBV6-6	TRBJ2-7	NA	TGTGCCAGCAGTTACTCTGCAGACTACGAGCAGTACTTC	CASSYSADYEQYF
NA	TRBV5-4	TRBJ2-7	NA	TGTGCCAGCAGCTTAGCGGGCCTTTTTAGTAAGCAGTACTTC	CASSLAGLFSKQYF
NA	TRBV15	TRBJ2-7	NA	TGTGCCACCAGCAGAGCACAGAACTCCTACGAGCAGTACTTC	CATSRAQNSYEQYF
TRBD1	TRBV4-2	TRBJ1-4	NA	TGTGCCAGCAGCTCCGGGACAGAGGAGAAACTGTTTTTT	CASSSGTEEKLFF
TRBD2	TRBV7-9	TRBJ2-7	NA	TGTGCCAGCAGCTTTAGCGGGGGGGCCGACGAGCAGTACTTC	CASSFSGGADEQYF
NA	TRBV7-8	TRBJ2-4	NA	TGTGCCACCGCTTTTCTGGCCTGGGGAGACATTCAGTACTTC	CATAFLAWGDIQYF
NA	TRBV27	TRBJ1-4	NA	TGTGCCAGCAGTTTACGAGCAACTAATGAAAAACTGTTTTTT	CASSLRATNEKLFF
NA	TRBV10-2	TRBJ2-3	once	TGCGCCAGCACCACCGGGGTCTTGATCACAGATACGCAGTATTTT	CASTTGVLITDTQYF
NA	TRBV5-4	TRBJ2-3	NA	TGTGCCAGCAACCTAGACGGGGGTGGGACAGATACGCAGTATTTT	CASNLDGGGTDTQYF
NA	TRBV6-5	TRBJ2-2	NA	TGTGCCAGCAGACCTCTGGGACTGAACACCGGGGAGCTGTTTTTT	CASRPLGLNTGELFF
TRBD1	TRBV5-1	TRBJ2-7	NA	TGCGCCAGCAGCCAGGGACAGGGGATGGACTACGAGCAGTACTTC	CASSQGQGMDYEQYF
TRBD2	TRBV6-1	TRBJ2-1	NA	TGTGCCAGCAGTGAAACTAGCGGGAAACGGAACAATGAGCAGTTCTTC	CASSETSGKRNNEQFF
NA	TRBV11-2	TRBJ1-1	NA	TGTGCCAGCAGGGTAGGCCCTGGGGGCACTGAAGCTTTCTTT	CASRVGPGGTEAFF
NA	TRBV5-1	TRBJ2-7	NA	TGCGCCAGCAAGGCAGGGGATGGTTCCGAGCAGTACTTC	CASKAGDGSEQYF
TRBD1	TRBV10-3	TRBJ1-6	once	TGTGCCATCAGTGTCGGGACAGCCAATAATTCACCCCTCCACTTT	CAISVGTANNSPLHF
NA	TRBV6-5	TRBJ1-4	NA	TGTGCCAGCAGTCTCGGGACGGCGAATGAAAAACTGTTTTTT	CASSLGTANEKLFF
NA	TRBV2	TRBJ2-1	NA	TGTGCCAGCAGTGGGATTAGTTCTGTTGAGCAGTTCTTC	CASSGISSVEQFF
TRBD1	TRBV15	TRBJ2-7	NA	TGTGCCACCAGCACTTCGGGGACAGGGAGGATCGAGCAGTACTTC	CATSTSGTGRIEQYF
NA	TRBV10-3	TRBJ1-4	NA	TGTGCCATCAGTGAAATGGGGGCGGGTAATGAAAAACTGTTTTTT	CAISEMGAGNEKLFF
NA	TRBV13	TRBJ2-7	NA	TGTGCCAGCAGTCCCGCCCCCCCCAGCAGCGAGCAGTACTTC	CASSPAPPSSEQYF
NA	TRBV29-1	TRBJ1-2	NA	TGCAGCGTTGGTCCGGACTATGGCTACACCTTC	CSVGPDYGYTF
NA	TRBV5-4	TRBJ2-7	once	TGTGCCAGCAGCTTGGGCCCTTACTCTCACGAGCAGTACTTC	CASSLGPYSHEQYF
TRBD1	TRBV6-6	TRBJ1-5	NA	TGTGCCAGCAGCGGGACAGTCAATCAGCCCCAGCATTTT	CASSGTVNQPQHF
NA	TRBV19	TRBJ1-1	NA	TGTGCCAGTAGCCCGCGGGGGGAGGTGAACACTGAAGCTTTCTTT	CASSPRGEVNTEAFF
NA	TRBV7-7	TRBJ1-5	NA	TGTGCTAGCAGCTTACTGCCGGGGGGCCGAAATCAGCCCCAGCATTTT	CASSLLPGGRNQPQHF
NA	TRBV7-3	TRBJ1-1	NA	TGTGCCAGCAGCTTAGGGGGGGACACTGAAGCTTTCTTT	CASSLGGDTEAFF
NA	TRBV2	TRBJ2-5	NA	TGTGCCAGCAGTGAAACGGTAGCGGCAAGGGTTGAGACCCAGTACTTC	CASSETVAARVETQYF